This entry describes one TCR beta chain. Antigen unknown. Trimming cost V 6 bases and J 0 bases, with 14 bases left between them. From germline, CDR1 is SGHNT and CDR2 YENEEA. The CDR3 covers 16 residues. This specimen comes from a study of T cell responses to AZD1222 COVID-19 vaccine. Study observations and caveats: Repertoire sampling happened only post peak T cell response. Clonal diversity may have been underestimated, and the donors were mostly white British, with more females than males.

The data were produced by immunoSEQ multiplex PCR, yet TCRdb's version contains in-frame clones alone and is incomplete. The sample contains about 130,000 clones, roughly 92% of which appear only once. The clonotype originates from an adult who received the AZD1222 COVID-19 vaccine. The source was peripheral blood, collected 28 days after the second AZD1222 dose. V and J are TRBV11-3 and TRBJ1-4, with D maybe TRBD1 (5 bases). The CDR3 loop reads CASSHRRGATNEKLFF. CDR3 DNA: TGTGCCAGCAGTCATAGAAGGGGTGCAACTAATGAAAAACTGTTTTTT. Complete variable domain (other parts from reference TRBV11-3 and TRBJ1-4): EAGVVQSPRYKIIEKKQPVAFWCNPISGHNTLYWYLQNLGQGPELLIRYENEEAVDDSQLPKDRFSAERLKGVDSTLKIQPAELGDSAVYLCASSHRRGATNEKLFFGSGTQLSVL.